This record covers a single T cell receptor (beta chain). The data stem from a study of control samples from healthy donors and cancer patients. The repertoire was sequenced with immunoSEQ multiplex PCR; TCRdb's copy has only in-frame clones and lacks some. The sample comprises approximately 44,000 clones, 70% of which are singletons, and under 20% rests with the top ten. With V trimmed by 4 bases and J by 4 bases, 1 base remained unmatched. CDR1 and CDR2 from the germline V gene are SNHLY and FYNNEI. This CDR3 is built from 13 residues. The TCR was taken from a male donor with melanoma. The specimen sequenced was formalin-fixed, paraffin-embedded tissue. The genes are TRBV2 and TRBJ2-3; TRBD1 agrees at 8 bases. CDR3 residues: CASSAQGADTQYF. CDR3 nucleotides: TGTGCCAGCAGTGCACAGGGGGCAGATACGCAGTATTTT.